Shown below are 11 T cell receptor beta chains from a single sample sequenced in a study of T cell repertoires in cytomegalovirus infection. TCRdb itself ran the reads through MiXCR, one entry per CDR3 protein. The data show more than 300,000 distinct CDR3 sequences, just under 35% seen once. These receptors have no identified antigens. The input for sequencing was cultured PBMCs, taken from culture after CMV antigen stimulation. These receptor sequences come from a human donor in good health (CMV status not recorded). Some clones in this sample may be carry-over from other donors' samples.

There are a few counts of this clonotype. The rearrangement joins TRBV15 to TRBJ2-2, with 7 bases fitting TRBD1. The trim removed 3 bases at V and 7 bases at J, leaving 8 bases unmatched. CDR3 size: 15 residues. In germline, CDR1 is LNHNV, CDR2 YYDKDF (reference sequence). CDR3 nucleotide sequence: TGTGCCACCAGCAGTGTAGACAGGGCTGACGGGGAGCTGTTTTTT. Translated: CATSSVDRADGELFF.

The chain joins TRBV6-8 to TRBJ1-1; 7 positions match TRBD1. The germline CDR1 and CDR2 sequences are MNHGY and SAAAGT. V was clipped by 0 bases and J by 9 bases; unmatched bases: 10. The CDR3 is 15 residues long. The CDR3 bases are TGTGCCAGCAGTTACTCGATTGGGTCAGGGGGGAAAGCTTTCTTT. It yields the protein CASSYSIGSGGKAFF.

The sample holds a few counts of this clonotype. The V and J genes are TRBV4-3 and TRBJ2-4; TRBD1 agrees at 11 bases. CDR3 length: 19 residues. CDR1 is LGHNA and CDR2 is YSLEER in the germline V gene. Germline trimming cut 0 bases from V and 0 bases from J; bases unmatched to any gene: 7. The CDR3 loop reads CASSQDWDRGELAKNIQYF. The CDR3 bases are TGCGCCAGCAGCCAAGATTGGGACAGGGGGGAGCTAGCCAAAAACATTCAGTACTTC.

CDR3 in DNA: TGCGCCAGCAGCCAAGATGGGGGTCTCTCCTACAATGAGCAGTTCTTC. This codes for CASSQDGGLSYNEQFF. The chain recombines TRBV4-3 with TRBJ2-1, with D tentatively TRBD1 or TRBD2 (5 bases each). Trimming cost V 0 bases and J 0 bases, with 9 bases left between them. Looked up from germline, CDR1 is LGHNA and CDR2 is YSLEER. The CDR3 covers 16 residues.

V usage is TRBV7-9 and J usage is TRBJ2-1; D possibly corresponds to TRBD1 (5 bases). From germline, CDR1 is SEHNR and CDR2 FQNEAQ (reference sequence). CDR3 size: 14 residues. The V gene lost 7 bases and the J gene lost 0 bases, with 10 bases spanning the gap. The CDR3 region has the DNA TGTGCCAGCACCCGAGACAGCTCCTACAATGAGCAGTTCTTC. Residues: CASTRDSSYNEQFF.

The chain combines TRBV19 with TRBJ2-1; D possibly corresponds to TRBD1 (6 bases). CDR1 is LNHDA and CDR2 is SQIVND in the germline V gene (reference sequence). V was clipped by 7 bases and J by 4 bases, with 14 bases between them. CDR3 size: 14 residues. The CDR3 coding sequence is TGTGCCAGTACCCAAGGGGACATATACAATGAGCAGTTCTTC. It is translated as CASTQGDIYNEQFF.

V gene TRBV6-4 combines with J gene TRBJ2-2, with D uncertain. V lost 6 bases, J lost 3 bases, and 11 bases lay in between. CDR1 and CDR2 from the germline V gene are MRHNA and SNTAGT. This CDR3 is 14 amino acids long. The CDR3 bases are TGTGCCAGCAGACCAACCCCTGACACCGGGGAGCTGTTTTTT. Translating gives CASRPTPDTGELFF.

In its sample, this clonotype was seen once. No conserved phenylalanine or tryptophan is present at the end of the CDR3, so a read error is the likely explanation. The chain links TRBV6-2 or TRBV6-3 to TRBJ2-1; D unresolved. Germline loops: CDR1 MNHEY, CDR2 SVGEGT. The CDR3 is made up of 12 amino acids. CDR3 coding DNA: TGTGCCCGCAGCCATCAATACAATGAGCAGTTCGTC. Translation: CARSHQYNEQFV.

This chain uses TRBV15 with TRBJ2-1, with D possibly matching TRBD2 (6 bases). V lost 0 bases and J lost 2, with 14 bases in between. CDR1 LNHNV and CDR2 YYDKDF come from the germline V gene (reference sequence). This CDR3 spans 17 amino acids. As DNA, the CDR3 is TGTGCCACCAGCAGAGATCGCGCTCTAGCGACCTACAATGAGCAGTTCTTC. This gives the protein CATSRDRALATYNEQFF. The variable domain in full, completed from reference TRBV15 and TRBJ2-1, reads DAMVIQNPRYQVTQFGKPVTLSCSQTLNHNVMYWYQQKSSQAPKLLFHYYDKDFNNEADTPDNFQSRRPNTSFCFLDIRSPGLGDTAMYLCATSRDRALATYNEQFFGPGTRLTVL.

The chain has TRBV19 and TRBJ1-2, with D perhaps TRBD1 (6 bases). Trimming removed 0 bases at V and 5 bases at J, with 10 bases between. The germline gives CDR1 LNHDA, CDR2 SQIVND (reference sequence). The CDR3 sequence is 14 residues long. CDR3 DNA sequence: TGTGCCAGTAGTATAGAGGACAGCTTGTATGGCTACACCTTC. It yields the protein CASSIEDSLYGYTF.

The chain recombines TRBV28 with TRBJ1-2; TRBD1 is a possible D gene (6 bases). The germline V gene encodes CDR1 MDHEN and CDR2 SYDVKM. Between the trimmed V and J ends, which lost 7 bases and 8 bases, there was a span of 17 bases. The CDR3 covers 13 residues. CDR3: CASNTYREEGYTF. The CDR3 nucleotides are TGTGCCAGCAATACATACAGGGAGGAGGGCTACACCTTC.